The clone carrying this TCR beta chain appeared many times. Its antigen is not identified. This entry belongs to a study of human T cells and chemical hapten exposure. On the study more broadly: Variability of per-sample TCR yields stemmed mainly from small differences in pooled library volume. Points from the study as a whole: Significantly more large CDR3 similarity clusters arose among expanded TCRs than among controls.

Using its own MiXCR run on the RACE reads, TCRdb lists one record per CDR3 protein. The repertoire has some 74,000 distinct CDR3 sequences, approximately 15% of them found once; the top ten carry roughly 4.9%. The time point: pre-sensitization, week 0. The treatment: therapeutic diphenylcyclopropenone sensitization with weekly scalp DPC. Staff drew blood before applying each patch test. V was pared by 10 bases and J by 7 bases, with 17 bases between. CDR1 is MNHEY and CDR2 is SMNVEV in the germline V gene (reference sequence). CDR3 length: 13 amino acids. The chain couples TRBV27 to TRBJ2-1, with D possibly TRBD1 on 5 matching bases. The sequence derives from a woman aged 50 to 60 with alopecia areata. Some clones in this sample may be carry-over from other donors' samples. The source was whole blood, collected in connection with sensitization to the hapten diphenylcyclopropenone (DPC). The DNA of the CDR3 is TGTGCCACCAGACGCTTAGGGGCGAATGAGCAGTTCTTC. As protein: CATRRLGANEQFF.